What follows are 27 T cell receptor beta chains derived from one specimen sequenced in a study of HIV-infected patients and healthy controls. cDNA was made from approximately 500 ng RNA using alpha and beta constant primers. Using multiplexing indices, alpha and beta chain libraries were generated apart by chain-specific third strand synthesis. TCRdb ran MiXCR on the 5' RACE reads and lists one entry per CDR3 protein. The data contain fewer than 6,500 distinct CDR3 sequences, about 10% of them singletons. Roughly three months, about 14 weeks, into antiretroviral therapy, follow-up blood was collected. Whole blood was used without fractionation, so all unsorted peripheral T cells were included. The material was blood, obtained during antiretroviral therapy. These receptors all stem from an adult with HIV infection.

By frequency in the sample, this clonotype is medium-sized. This chain connects TRBV5-1 to TRBJ2-3; perhaps D is TRBD1 or TRBD2 (5 bases each). Germline assignment: CDR1 SGHRS and CDR2 YFSETQ. With 4 bases removed from V and 0 bases from J, the gap between germline ends came to 12 bases. The CDR3 runs 15 residues. The CDR3 is CASSRGAPSTDTQYF. The CDR3 bases are TGCGCCAGCAGCAGAGGGGCTCCTAGCACAGATACGCAGTATTTT.

The gene calls are TRBV2 and TRBJ2-1, with TRBD2 matching over 8 bases. The CDR3 has 15 amino acids. Germline CDR1 SNHLY, CDR2 FYNNEI. J was trimmed by 7 bases and V by 2 bases; bases with no gene match: 7. The CDR3 sequence is CASSESGTSRNEQFF. The DNA for the CDR3 is TGTGCCAGCAGTGAAAGCGGGACTAGTAGGAATGAGCAGTTCTTC.

Points on this clonotype: A read error may explain this, as a much larger clone is one base away. The chain recombines TRBV20-1 with TRBJ2-1; D remains ambiguous. Germline V gene data show CDR1 as DFQATT and CDR2 as SNEGSKA (reference sequence). The V end was cut by 5 bases, the J end by 2 bases, with 10 bases between. The CDR3 totals 13 residues. CDR3 nucleotides: TGCAGTGCTGGAGTAAGGACCTACAATGAGCAGTTCTTC. This codes for CSAGVRTYNEQFF.

Only a few counts were recorded for this clonotype. The CDR3 DNA reads TGCGCCAGCAGCTTGGATCTGCGAAGCAGAAGCACAGATACGCAGTATTTT. It codes for CASSLDLRSRSTDTQYF. The chain has TRBV5-1 and TRBJ2-3; D not certain. Germline values: CDR1 SGHRS, CDR2 YFSETQ. The V end was cut by 0 bases, the J end by 0 bases, with 14 bases between. This CDR3 has 17 amino acids. Complete variable domain (other parts from reference TRBV5-1 and TRBJ2-3): KAGVTQTPRYLIKTRGQQVTLSCSPISGHRSVSWYQQTPGQGLQFLFEYFSETQRNKGNFPGRFSGRQFSNSRSEMNVSTLELGDSALYLCASSLDLRSRSTDTQYFGPGTRLTVL.

Relative to its sample, this clonotype is medium-sized. Here the CDR3 reads CASSFLAGPSYNEQFF. CDR3 in DNA: TGTGCCAGCAGTTTTCTAGCTGGACCCTCCTACAATGAGCAGTTCTTC. The V and J genes are TRBV6-1 and TRBJ2-1, with a weak D call TRBD2 (5 bases). This CDR3 comprises 16 residues. Trimming stripped 5 bases from V and 0 bases from J, with 14 bases between. CDR1 MNHNS and CDR2 SASEGT come from the germline V gene.

This clonotype was counted a few times. V usage is TRBV7-3 and J usage is TRBJ2-3; 7 bases map to TRBD2. After removal of 4 bases from V and 3 bases from J, the junction contained 7 bases not matched to a gene. Germline CDR1 is SGHTA and CDR2 is FQGTGA. CDR3 size: 15 residues. CDR3 bases: TGTGCCAGCAGCTCATCCGGGACTAATACAGATACGCAGTATTTT. Translated: CASSSSGTNTDTQYF.

Relative to its sample, this clonotype is medium-sized. The chain joins TRBV28 to TRBJ2-5; either TRBD1 or TRBD2 may fit D (5 bases each). This CDR3 has 15 amino acids. Trimming stripped 5 bases from V and 0 bases from J, with 13 bases between. The V gene's germline CDR1 is MDHEN and CDR2 SYDVKM. This chain's CDR3 is CASSPGTVYQETQYF. The CDR3 DNA sequence: TGTGCCAGCAGTCCCGGGACCGTATACCAAGAGACCCAGTACTTC.

This clonotype is classed as medium-sized. The chain has TRBV11-2 and TRBJ2-3; no clear D. The ends were cut back, 2 bases at V and 4 bases at J, with 7 bases in the middle. This CDR3 region has 13 residues. From germline, CDR1 is SGHAT and CDR2 FQNNGV. CDR3 in DNA: TGTGCCAGCAGCTTACCTCCCGCAGATACGCAGTATTTT. Residues: CASSLPPADTQYF. The full variable domain, with the rest looked up from reference TRBV11-2 and TRBJ2-3, is EAGVAQSPRYKIIEKRQSVAFWCNPISGHATLYWYQQILGQGPKLLIQFQNNGVVDDSQLPKDRFSAERLKGVDSTLKIQPAKLEDSAVYLCASSLPPADTQYFGPGTRLTVL.

In its sample, this clonotype was seen many times. The chain has TRBV3-1 and TRBJ1-2, with 9 positions matching TRBD1. CDR3 length: 14 amino acids. Trimming at V came to 3 bases and at J to 4 bases, leaving 3 bases not matched to a gene. The germline gives CDR1 LGHDT, CDR2 YNNKEL (reference sequence). The CDR3 DNA sequence: TGTGCCAGCAGCCAGGACAGGGGACGCTATGGCTACACCTTC. Amino acid sequence: CASSQDRGRYGYTF. Supplemented by reference TRBV3-1 and TRBJ1-2, the full variable domain reads DTAVSQTPKYLVTQMGNDKSIKCEQNLGHDTMYWYKQDSKKFLKIMFSYNNKELIINETVPNRFSPKSPDKAHLNLHINSLELGDSAVYFCASSQDRGRYGYTFGSGTRLTVV.

This clonotype has ten or more counts. The chain joins TRBV9 to TRBJ2-3, with D unresolved. Between the trimmed V and J ends, which lost 0 bases and 2 bases, there was a span of 13 bases. The CDR3 consists of 16 residues. Germline CDR1 SGDLS, CDR2 YYNGEE. CDR3 amino acids: CASSVGSGLPTDTQYF. CDR3 nucleotides: TGTGCCAGCAGCGTAGGGTCGGGTCTCCCCACAGATACGCAGTATTTT. Full variable domain (outside the CDR3, taken from reference TRBV9 and TRBJ2-3): DSGVTQTPKHLITATGQRVTLRCSPRSGDLSVYWYQQSLDQGLQFLIQYYNGEERAKGNILERFSAQQFPDLHSELNLSSLELGDSALYFCASSVGSGLPTDTQYFGPGTRLTVL.

At least ten counts were recorded for this clonotype. The V call is TRBV10-3, the J call TRBJ2-3; the D gene could be TRBD1 or TRBD2 (5 bases each). The germline V and J ends were trimmed by 5 bases and 6 bases, with 21 bases remaining between them. The germline V gene has CDR1 ENHRY and CDR2 SYGVKD. The CDR3 totals 16 residues. CDR3 in DNA: TGTGCCATCAGTAAAAGGGACCCCCAAGAAGGGGATACGCAGTATTTT. This translates into CAISKRDPQEGDTQYF.

In its sample, this clonotype was seen many times. CDR3 bases: TGCAGCGTTGGGTGGACAGGGGTGAACGAGCAGTACTTC. This translates into CSVGWTGVNEQYF. This chain uses TRBV29-1 with TRBJ2-7, with 9 nucleotides matching TRBD1. The V gene's germline CDR1 is SQVTM and CDR2 ANQGSEA. J gave up 5 bases and V 4 bases, and 6 bases lay outside the gene matches. CDR3 length equals 13 residues.

This clonotype is judged medium-sized. The V gene is TRBV29-1, the J gene TRBJ2-5; 9 bases are a match to TRBD1. The CDR3 covers 12 residues. Trimming cost V 5 bases and J 4 bases; bases outside gene matches: 2. Germline V gives CDR1 SQVTM, CDR2 ANQGSEA. In DNA, the CDR3 is TGCAGCGTTCCGACAGGGGGAGAGACCCAGTACTTC. This gives the protein CSVPTGGETQYF.

This clonotype qualifies as medium-sized. The chain couples TRBV29-1 to TRBJ1-6; a possible D gene is TRBD1 (5 bases). Germline CDR1 and CDR2: SQVTM and ANQGSEA. Between the trimmed V and J ends, which lost 0 bases and 7 bases, there was a span of 19 bases. The length of the CDR3 is 17 residues. The CDR3 DNA reads TGCAGCGTTGAAGATTCCCCGGGACCCGTCCCGAATTCACCCCTCCACTTT. Its protein is CSVEDSPGPVPNSPLHF.

The table lists this clonotype with a few counts. V and J are TRBV19 and TRBJ2-7; no firm D call. The V gene's germline CDR1 is LNHDA and CDR2 SQIVND (reference sequence). V was cut by 5 bases and J by 1 base, with 15 bases left in between. The CDR3 runs to 15 residues. Here the CDR3 reads CASSRVLGMSYEQYF. The CDR3 nucleotides read TGTGCCAGTAGTCGTGTGTTGGGGATGTCCTACGAGCAGTACTTC. Full variable domain (rest looked up from reference TRBV19 and TRBJ2-7): DGGITQSPKYLFRKEGQNVTLSCEQNLNHDAMYWYRQDPGQGLRLIYYSQIVNDFQKGDIAEGYSVSREKKESFPLTVTSAQKNPTAFYLCASSRVLGMSYEQYFGPGTRLTVT.

The chain links TRBV5-4 to TRBJ2-3; TRBD1 matches at 8 bases. The CDR3 length is 16 residues. Germline V lookup: CDR1 SGHNT, CDR2 YYREEE (reference sequence). The ends lost 2 bases at V and 0 bases at J; junction bases unmatched: 5. The chain's CDR3 is CASSFRGRSSTDTQYF. The CDR3 region has the DNA TGTGCCAGCAGCTTCAGGGGGCGGTCTAGCACAGATACGCAGTATTTT.

Within the sample, this clonotype is medium-sized. DNA for the CDR3: TGTGCCAGCAGACCAAGGACAGTAATGAACACTGAAGCTTTCTTT. Translation: CASRPRTVMNTEAFF. The chain is built from TRBV6-5 and TRBJ1-1; D possibly corresponds to TRBD1 (6 bases). Germline V gene data show CDR1 as MNHEY and CDR2 as SVGAGI. The CDR3 spans 15 residues. Trimming took 6 bases from V and 0 from J, leaving 14 bases between them.

This clonotype was seen more than once but under ten times. The rearrangement uses TRBV30 and TRBJ2-7, with D hard to call. Germline CDR1 is GTSNPN and CDR2 is SVGIG (reference sequence). Between the trimmed V and J ends, which lost 0 bases and 7 bases, there was a span of 7 bases. The CDR3 consists of 11 residues. This CDR3 is CAWSVLEEQYF. The DNA of the CDR3 is TGTGCCTGGAGTGTACTGGAAGAGCAGTACTTC.

The rearrangement joins TRBV7-9 to TRBJ2-1; D may be TRBD1 (6 bases). The germline gives CDR1 SEHNR, CDR2 FQNEAQ (reference sequence). Trimming cost V 0 bases and J 11 bases, with 8 bases left between them. The CDR3 extends over 12 amino acids. The CDR3 region is CASSLAQGQQFF. The CDR3 DNA follows: TGTGCCAGCAGCTTAGCACAGGGCCAGCAGTTCTTC.

This clonotype showed up many times. The chain is built from TRBV27 and TRBJ1-1; 9 bases are shared with TRBD1. Germline lookup yields CDR1 MNHEY and CDR2 SMNVEV (reference sequence). The CDR3 is made up of 13 amino acids. With 2 bases clipped from V and 10 bases from J, the junction kept 5 bases outside the gene matches. DNA for the CDR3: TGTGCCAGCAGTTTAAAACCGGACAGGGGAGCTTTCTTT. Its translation: CASSLKPDRGAFF.

The sample holds many counts of this clonotype. The gene calls are TRBV12-3 or TRBV12-4 and TRBJ1-5; D possibly corresponds to TRBD1 (5 bases). This CDR3 spans 13 amino acids. Deletions cut 5 bases from V and 6 bases from J, with 11 bases between. The CDR3 sequence: CASSGGVPQPQHF. The DNA of the CDR3 is TGTGCCAGCAGTGGGGGGGTACCTCAGCCCCAGCATTTT.

In this sample, this clonotype turned up many times. The rearrangement joins TRBV5-5 to TRBJ2-7; no definite D call. Deletions cut 0 bases from V and 3 bases from J, with 16 bases between. Germline CDR1 SGHKS, CDR2 YYEKEE (reference sequence). The length of the CDR3 is 16 residues. The CDR3 DNA sequence: TGTGCCAGCAGCTTGGAGTCGCCTGGCGCGAGCTACGAGCAGTACTTC. This sequence encodes CASSLESPGASYEQYF.

This clonotype is judged medium-sized. The V gene is TRBV28, the J gene TRBJ2-3, with a weak D call TRBD2 (6 bases). CDR1 and CDR2 (germline): MDHEN, SYDVKM. V lost 3 bases, J lost 1 base, and 17 bases lay in between. The CDR3 totals 17 residues. The CDR3 nucleotides are TGTGCCAGCAGTTTCGGTCGTGGTCGCGGGGGCACAGATACGCAGTATTTT. Translating it yields CASSFGRGRGGTDTQYF. The whole variable domain, filled in from reference TRBV28 and TRBJ2-3, reads DVKVTQSSRYLVKRTGEKVFLECVQDMDHENMFWYRQDPGLGLRLIYFSYDVKMKEKGDIPEGYSVSREKKERFSLILESASTNQTSMYLCASSFGRGRGGTDTQYFGPGTRLTVL.

Relative to its sample, this clonotype is medium-sized. The genes are TRBV9 and TRBJ2-5; 7 nucleotides align to TRBD1. Germline V gives CDR1 SGDLS, CDR2 YYNGEE. This CDR3 spans 16 amino acids. Unmatched junction bases numbered 11, after V lost 4 bases and J lost 2 bases. This chain's CDR3 is CASSPRTGVRQETQYF. CDR3 sequence (DNA): TGTGCCAGCAGCCCTCGGACAGGAGTCCGACAAGAGACCCAGTACTTC.

This clonotype was recorded at least ten times. V usage is TRBV29-1 and J usage is TRBJ2-7; TRBD1 agrees at 9 bases. V was clipped by 4 bases and J by 4 bases; unmatched bases: 11. The V gene's germline CDR1 is SQVTM and CDR2 ANQGSEA. This CDR3 region has 15 residues. CDR3 bases: TGCAGCGTTGCGGGACCATCGGGACAGGGTTACGAGCAGTACTTC. Its protein product is CSVAGPSGQGYEQYF.

By share, this clonotype counts as medium-sized. The CDR3 region has the DNA TGTGCCAGCAGCCAGAAAGAGAGCGATCAGCCCCAGCATTTT. Translating gives CASSQKESDQPQHF. The chain employs TRBV7-8 and TRBJ1-5; D unresolved. V was shortened by 5 bases and J by 5 bases, with 13 bases between the two germline ends. Germline V gene data show CDR1 as SGHVS and CDR2 as FQNEAQ. The CDR3 is 14 amino acids.

J is TRBJ1-5 and V is TRBV19; the match to TRBD1 covers 7 bases. This CDR3 comprises 15 residues. Germline values: CDR1 LNHDA, CDR2 SQIVND (reference sequence). With 5 bases clipped from V and 4 bases from J, the junction kept 8 bases outside the gene matches. CDR3 residues: CASSPRQGENQPQHF. CDR3 DNA: TGTGCCAGTAGTCCTCGACAGGGAGAAAATCAGCCCCAGCATTTT.